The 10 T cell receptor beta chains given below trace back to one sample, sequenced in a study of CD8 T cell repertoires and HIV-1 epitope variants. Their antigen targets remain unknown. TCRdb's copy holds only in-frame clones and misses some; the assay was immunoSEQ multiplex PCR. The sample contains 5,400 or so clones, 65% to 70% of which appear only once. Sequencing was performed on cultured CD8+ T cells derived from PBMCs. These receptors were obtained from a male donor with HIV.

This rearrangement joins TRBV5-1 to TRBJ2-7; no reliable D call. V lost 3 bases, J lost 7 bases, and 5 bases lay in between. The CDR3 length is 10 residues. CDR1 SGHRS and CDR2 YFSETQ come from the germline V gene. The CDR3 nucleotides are TGCGCCAGCAGCTCCATGGAGCAGTACTTC. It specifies CASSSMEQYF.

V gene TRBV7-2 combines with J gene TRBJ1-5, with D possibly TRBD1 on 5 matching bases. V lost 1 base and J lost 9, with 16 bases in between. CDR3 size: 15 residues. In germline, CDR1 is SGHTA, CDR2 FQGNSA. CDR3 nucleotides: TGTGCCAGCAGCTTAGAAGGGGATCCCTCTTTGCCCCAGCATTTT. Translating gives CASSLEGDPSLPQHF.

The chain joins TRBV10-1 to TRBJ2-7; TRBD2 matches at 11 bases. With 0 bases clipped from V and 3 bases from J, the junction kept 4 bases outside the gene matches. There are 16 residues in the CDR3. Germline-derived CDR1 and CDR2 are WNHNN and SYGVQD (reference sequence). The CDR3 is CASSESTSGDHYEQYF. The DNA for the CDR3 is TGCGCCAGCAGTGAGTCGACTAGCGGGGATCACTACGAGCAGTACTTC.

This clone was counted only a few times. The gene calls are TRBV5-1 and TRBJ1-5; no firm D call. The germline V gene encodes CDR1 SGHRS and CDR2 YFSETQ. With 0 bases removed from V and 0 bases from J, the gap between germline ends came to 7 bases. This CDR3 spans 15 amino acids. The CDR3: CASSLVPDSNQPQHF. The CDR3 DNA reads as TGCGCCAGCAGCTTGGTGCCAGATAGCAATCAGCCCCAGCATTTT.

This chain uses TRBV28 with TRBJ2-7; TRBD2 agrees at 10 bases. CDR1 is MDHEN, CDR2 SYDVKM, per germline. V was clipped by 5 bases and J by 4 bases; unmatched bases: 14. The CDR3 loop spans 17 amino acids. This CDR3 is CASSANPAGGPYYEQYF. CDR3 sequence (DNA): TGTGCCAGCAGTGCAAATCCAGCGGGGGGGCCGTATTACGAGCAGTACTTC.

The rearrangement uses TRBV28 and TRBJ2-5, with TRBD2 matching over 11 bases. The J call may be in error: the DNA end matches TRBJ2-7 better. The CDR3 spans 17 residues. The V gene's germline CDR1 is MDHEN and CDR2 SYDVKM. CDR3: CATENSIAGGPGGEQYF. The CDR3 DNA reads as TGTGCCACCGAAAATAGTATAGCGGGAGGGCCTGGGGGCGAGCAGTACTTC.

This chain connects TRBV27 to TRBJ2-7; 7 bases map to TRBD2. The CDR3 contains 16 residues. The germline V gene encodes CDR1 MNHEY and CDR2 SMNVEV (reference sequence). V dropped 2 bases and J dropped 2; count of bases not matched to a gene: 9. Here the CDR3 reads CASSLRVGAGTYEQYF. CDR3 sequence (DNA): TGTGCCAGCAGTTTAAGGGTCGGAGCGGGGACCTACGAGCAGTACTTC.

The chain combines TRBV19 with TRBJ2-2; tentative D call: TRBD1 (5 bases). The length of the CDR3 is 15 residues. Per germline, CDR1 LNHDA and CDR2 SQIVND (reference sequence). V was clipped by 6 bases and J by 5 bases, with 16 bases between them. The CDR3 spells CASSPAAGRTGELFF. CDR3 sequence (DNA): TGTGCCAGTAGCCCCGCGGCAGGGCGGACCGGGGAGCTGTTTTTT. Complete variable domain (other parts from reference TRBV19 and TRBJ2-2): DGGITQSPKYLFRKEGQNVTLSCEQNLNHDAMYWYRQDPGQGLRLIYYSQIVNDFQKGDIAEGYSVSREKKESFPLTVTSAQKNPTAFYLCASSPAAGRTGELFFGEGSRLTVL.

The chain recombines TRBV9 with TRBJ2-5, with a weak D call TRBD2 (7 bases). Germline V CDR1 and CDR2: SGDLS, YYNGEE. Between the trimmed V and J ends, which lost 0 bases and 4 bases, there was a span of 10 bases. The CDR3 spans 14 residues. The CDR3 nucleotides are TGTGCCAGCAGCGTAGAAGGGGGGGTAGAGACCCAGTACTTC. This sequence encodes CASSVEGGVETQYF.

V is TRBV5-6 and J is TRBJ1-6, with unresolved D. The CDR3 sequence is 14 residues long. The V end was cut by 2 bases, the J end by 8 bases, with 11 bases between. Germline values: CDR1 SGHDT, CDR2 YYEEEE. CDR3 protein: CASSLWEEDSPLHF. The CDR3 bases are TGTGCCAGCAGCTTATGGGAGGAGGATTCACCCCTCCACTTT.